Ten or more counts support the clone carrying this TCR beta chain. TCR beta CDR3 region amplification was performed from RNA transcripts. A first-round RT-PCR of the TCR CDR3 used the HTBI primer set. TCRdb fed the multiplex PCR reads into MiXCR, producing one record per CDR3 protein. The sample has 340,000 or so distinct CDR3 sequences, around 17% seen once. The ends were cut back, 6 bases at V and 3 bases at J, with 16 bases in the middle. Germline CDR1 and CDR2: DFQATT and SNEGSKA (reference sequence). This CDR3 spans 14 amino acids. This entry is derived from a study of T cells in Graves' hyperthyroidism and ophthalmopathy.

The chain carries TRBV20-1 and TRBJ2-3; no reliable D call. Material: blood. The clonotype comes from a young man with Graves' hyperthyroidism. The CDR3 protein is CSAPNRAVTDTQYF. In nucleotides, the CDR3 is TGCAGTGCACCTAACCGGGCCGTAACAGATACGCAGTATTTT.